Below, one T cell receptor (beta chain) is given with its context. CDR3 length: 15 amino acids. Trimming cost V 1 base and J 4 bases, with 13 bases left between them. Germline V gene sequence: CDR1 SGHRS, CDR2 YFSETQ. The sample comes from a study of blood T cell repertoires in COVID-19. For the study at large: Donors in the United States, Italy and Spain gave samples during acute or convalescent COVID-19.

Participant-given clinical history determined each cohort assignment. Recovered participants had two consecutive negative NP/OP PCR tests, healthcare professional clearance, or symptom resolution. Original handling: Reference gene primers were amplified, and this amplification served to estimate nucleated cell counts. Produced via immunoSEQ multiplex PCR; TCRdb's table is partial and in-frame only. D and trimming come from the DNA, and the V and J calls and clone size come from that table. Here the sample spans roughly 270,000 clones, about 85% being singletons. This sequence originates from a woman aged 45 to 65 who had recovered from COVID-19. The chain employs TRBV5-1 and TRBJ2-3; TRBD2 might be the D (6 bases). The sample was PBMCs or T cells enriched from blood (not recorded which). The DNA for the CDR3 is TGCGCCAGCAGCTTGTTTGCGGGGCTGGCAGATACGCAGTATTTT. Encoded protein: CASSLFAGLADTQYF.